Listed here are 21 T cell receptor beta chains from one sample, sequenced in a study of shared clonotypes between healthy human individuals. The repertoire was sequenced with immunoSEQ multiplex PCR; TCRdb's copy has only in-frame clones and lacks some. The table shows roughly 1,500,000 clones, with just under 99% occurring only once. The sequenced sample consisted of naive CD4+ T cells sorted from blood. Subset described: CD45RA+ positively selected. All receptors derive from a young man in good health.

The chain combines TRBV30 with TRBJ1-5; the match to TRBD1 covers 9 bases. Germline CDR1 reads GTSNPN; CDR2 reads SVGIG (reference sequence). V trimming: 1 base; J trimming: 2 bases; junction bases outside the gene matches: 3. The CDR3 covers 15 residues. The CDR3 DNA reads as TGTGCCTGGAGTGATTGGACAGGGGGCAATCAGCCCCAGCATTTT. It yields the protein CAWSDWTGGNQPQHF.

The V and J genes are TRBV9 and TRBJ2-2; D tentatively reads TRBD1 or TRBD2 (5 bases each). Trimming took off 3 bases at V and 0 bases at J, with 21 bases between the two ends. Germline V gives CDR1 SGDLS, CDR2 YYNGEE. The CDR3 contains 19 residues. The CDR3 is CASSESPYRDATNTGELFF. CDR3 nucleotide sequence: TGTGCCAGCAGCGAGTCCCCTTATAGGGACGCCACGAACACCGGGGAGCTGTTTTTT.

This chain links TRBV7-3 with TRBJ2-5; D perhaps matches TRBD2 (5 bases). Deletions cut 0 bases from V and 4 bases from J, with 12 bases between. Germline-derived CDR1 and CDR2 are SGHTA and FQGTGA. This CDR3 is built from 15 residues. For the CDR3, the DNA is TGTGCCAGCAGCTTAACGGCGCTAGCAGGAGAGACCCAGTACTTC. Protein: CASSLTALAGETQYF.

J is TRBJ2-7 and V is TRBV27, with 8 bases fitting TRBD1. Germline-derived CDR1 and CDR2 are MNHEY and SMNVEV (reference sequence). The CDR3 consists of 14 residues. V lost 6 bases, J lost 6 bases, and 10 bases stayed unmatched. The CDR3 spells CASSPGTGRREQYF. In DNA, the CDR3 is TGTGCCAGCAGCCCCGGGACAGGTCGGCGCGAGCAGTACTTC.

The chain links TRBV5-1 to TRBJ1-2; the match to TRBD1 covers 10 bases. Germline loops: CDR1 SGHRS, CDR2 YFSETQ. CDR3 length: 14 amino acids. J was trimmed by 5 bases and V by 4 bases; bases with no gene match: 5. This chain's CDR3 is CASSPGQGKYGYTF. CDR3 coding DNA: TGCGCCAGCAGCCCGGGACAGGGGAAGTATGGCTACACCTTC. Variable domain in full (rest from reference TRBV5-1 and TRBJ1-2): KAGVTQTPRYLIKTRGQQVTLSCSPISGHRSVSWYQQTPGQGLQFLFEYFSETQRNKGNFPGRFSGRQFSNSRSEMNVSTLELGDSALYLCASSPGQGKYGYTFGSGTRLTVV.

This chain uses TRBV2 with TRBJ2-2; maybe TRBD1 (6 bases). Trimming removed 4 bases from V and 8 bases from J, with 14 bases in between. The length of the CDR3 is 14 residues. CDR1 and CDR2 (germline): SNHLY, FYNNEI. CDR3 region: CASSADRRPGELFF. The CDR3 DNA reads TGTGCCAGCAGTGCCGACAGGCGACCGGGGGAGCTGTTTTTT. Filled out from reference TRBV2 and TRBJ2-2, the complete variable domain reads EPEVTQTPSHQVTQMGQEVILRCVPISNHLYFYWYRQILGQKVEFLVSFYNNEISEKSEIFDDQFSVERPDGSNFTLKIRSTKLEDSAMYFCASSADRRPGELFFGEGSRLTVL.

The CDR3: CASSLSPGTSGRANTYEQYF. CDR3 coding DNA: TGTGCCAGCAGCTTAAGTCCCGGGACTAGCGGGAGGGCCAACACCTACGAGCAGTACTTC. The rearrangement joins TRBV7-6 to TRBJ2-7; TRBD2 agrees at 16 bases. Germline V gene data show CDR1 as SGHVS and CDR2 as FNYEAQ. The CDR3 spans 20 residues. V lost 2 bases, J lost 2 bases, and 12 bases stayed unmatched.

The chain recombines TRBV4-3 with TRBJ2-1; 8 bases are shared with TRBD1. Trimming at V came to 3 bases and at J to 2 bases, leaving 6 bases not matched to a gene. There are 16 residues in the CDR3. In germline, CDR1 is LGHNA, CDR2 YSLEER. CDR3 region: CASSHLDRGAYNEQFF. As DNA, the CDR3 is TGCGCCAGCAGCCACCTAGACAGGGGCGCCTACAATGAGCAGTTCTTC.

This clone has only one observation. The chain combines TRBV19 with TRBJ1-5, with D uncertain. Between the trimmed V and J ends, which lost 4 bases and 8 bases, there was a span of 12 bases. From germline, CDR1 is LNHDA and CDR2 SQIVND (reference sequence). The CDR3 covers 13 residues. CDR3 in DNA: TGTGCCAGTAGTAATTCCTTAATGGAGCCCCAGCATTTT. Translating gives CASSNSLMEPQHF.

In its sample, this clone was seen once. The chain has TRBV7-9 and TRBJ2-5; 8 bases match TRBD1. The germline CDR1 and CDR2 sequences are SEHNR and FQNEAQ (reference sequence). This CDR3 comprises 14 residues. Germline trimming cut 5 bases from V and 5 bases from J; bases unmatched to any gene: 7. The CDR3 coding sequence is TGTGCCAGCAGCAAAGACAGGGGAGCGGAGACCCAGTACTTC. Its protein is CASSKDRGAETQYF.

The chain is built from TRBV28 and TRBJ1-2; 7 bases are a match to TRBD1. The germline gives CDR1 MDHEN, CDR2 SYDVKM. This CDR3 is 13 amino acids long. Trimming removed 0 bases from V and 6 bases from J; junction bases left unmatched: 1. The CDR3 bases are TGTGCCAGCAGTTTATGGGGGACAGATGGCTACACCTTC. Translating it yields CASSLWGTDGYTF.

This chain joins TRBV5-4 and TRBJ2-1, with a possible D match to TRBD1 (5 bases). The CDR3 is made up of 12 amino acids. Trimming removed 4 bases at V and 6 bases at J, with 8 bases between. Germline V gene lookup returns CDR1 SGHNT and CDR2 YYREEE (reference sequence). The CDR3 region has the DNA TGTGCCAGCAGCCAGGGTTTCAATGAGCAGTTCTTC. Translating it yields CASSQGFNEQFF.

Remarks on this clone: Other DNA variants within this sample encode the same CDR3. The J gene is TRBJ2-7, the V gene TRBV7-2; 14 bases agree with TRBD2. The CDR3 contains 14 residues. From germline, CDR1 is SGHTA and CDR2 FQGNSA. With 1 base clipped from V and 7 bases from J, the junction kept 0 bases outside the gene matches. The chain's CDR3 is CASSLGLAGGEQYF. The DNA for the CDR3 is TGTGCCAGCAGCTTAGGACTAGCGGGAGGGGAGCAGTACTTC.

The chain joins TRBV28 to TRBJ2-7, with a weak D call TRBD2 (6 bases). This CDR3 spans 18 amino acids. Germline CDR1 is MDHEN and CDR2 is SYDVKM. Trimming removed 6 bases at V and 1 base at J, with 25 bases between. CDR3: CASRPTLGRQGGSYEQYF. In nucleotides, the CDR3 is TGTGCCAGCAGACCAACCCTAGGGCGGCAGGGAGGATCCTACGAGCAGTACTTC. The full variable domain, with the rest looked up from reference TRBV28 and TRBJ2-7, is DVKVTQSSRYLVKRTGEKVFLECVQDMDHENMFWYRQDPGLGLRLIYFSYDVKMKEKGDIPEGYSVSREKKERFSLILESASTNQTSMYLCASRPTLGRQGGSYEQYFGPGTRLTVT.

The genes are TRBV10-2 and TRBJ2-7, with 8 bases that match TRBD1. The CDR3 has 18 residues. Per the germline V gene, CDR1 is WSHSY and CDR2 is SAAADI. Trimming cost V 7 bases and J 6 bases; bases outside gene matches: 23. The CDR3 here is CASTMFGSAGAGGGEQYF. The DNA for the CDR3 is TGCGCCAGCACTATGTTCGGAAGCGCCGGGGCAGGGGGCGGCGAGCAGTACTTC.

CDR3 DNA sequence: TGTGCCAGCAGGGGGGAGCGGGGAACTTTCTCCTACGAGCAGTACTTC. Its protein is CASRGERGTFSYEQYF. The chain has TRBV25-1 and TRBJ2-7; 7 bases line up with TRBD2. The trim removed 6 bases at V and 0 bases at J, leaving 11 bases unmatched. Germline lookup yields CDR1 MGHDK and CDR2 SYGVNS. The CDR3 sequence is 16 residues long.

This chain joins TRBV5-4 and TRBJ2-3, with no clear D. In germline, CDR1 is SGHNT, CDR2 YYREEE (reference sequence). This CDR3 comprises 16 residues. The ends were cut back, 4 bases at V and 7 bases at J, with 22 bases in the middle. CDR3 nucleotides: TGTGCCAGCAGCGCGGAACAGACTGCCGGGTTGAATACGCAGTATTTT. Translating gives CASSAEQTAGLNTQYF.

The V and J genes are TRBV7-9 and TRBJ1-3, with a tentative D call TRBD1 (5 bases). The germline V gene encodes CDR1 SEHNR and CDR2 FQNEAQ (reference sequence). V lost 2 bases to trimming and J lost 0 bases, with 17 bases between them. The CDR3 covers 18 residues. The CDR3 sequence: CASSLSTRGPHSGNTIYF. In DNA, the CDR3 is TGTGCCAGCAGCTTAAGCACTCGGGGACCGCACTCTGGAAACACCATATATTTT.

The J gene is TRBJ2-1, the V gene TRBV6-6, with a weak D call TRBD2 (5 bases). The CDR3 contains 14 residues. V was pared by 4 bases and J by 5 bases, with 12 bases between. The germline CDR1 and CDR2 sequences are MNHNY and SVGAGI (reference sequence). The CDR3 region is CASSFTRAHNEQFF. The CDR3, as DNA: TGTGCCAGCAGTTTTACTAGGGCCCACAATGAGCAGTTCTTC.

The rearrangement joins TRBV18 to TRBJ1-3, with D hard to call. The CDR3 sequence is 16 residues long. Germline V gives CDR1 KGHSH, CDR2 LQKENI. V lost 5 bases, J lost 0 bases, and 14 bases lay in between. The DNA of the CDR3 is TGTGCCAGCTCATCTCTTACTGCCTACTCTGGAAACACCATATATTTT. Translation: CASSSLTAYSGNTIYF.

With regard to this clone: Other DNA sequences in the same sample also yield this CDR3. This chain links TRBV20-1 with TRBJ1-1; D is uncertain. CDR3 length equals 11 residues. Trimming removed 5 bases at V and 2 bases at J, with 6 bases between. Germline CDR1 DFQATT, CDR2 SNEGSKA (reference sequence). The CDR3 coding sequence is TGCAGTGCTGGGGATAACACTGAAGCTTTCTTT. Its protein is CSAGDNTEAFF.